This note documents a single T cell receptor (beta chain) sequence. What it binds is unknown. The data are from a study of a mutant IDH1 vaccine in newly diagnosed glioma. For the study at large: Treated patients were approximately 62% male, around 40% female, mean age 40.4 years. Patients arrived already treated with radiotherapy, temozolomide, or both, most having had both. Notes on the study in general: Overall, 93.3% of patients had vaccine-induced immune responses.

V was trimmed by 6 bases and J by 5 bases, leaving 12 bases between them. Germline values: CDR1 MRHNA, CDR2 SNTAGT. There are 13 residues in the CDR3. Data came from immunoSEQ multiplex PCR; TCRdb stores just in-frame clones and leaves some out. Of around 62,000 clones in the sample, approximately 90% are singletons; the top ten hold around 2%. The time point: week 11, during vaccination. Mutant IDH1 20-mer peptide, at 300 ug, made up each vaccine dose, with topical imiquimod. This sequence originates from a man aged 35 to 55 with glioma. The chain couples TRBV6-4 to TRBJ2-3; D is possibly TRBD1 (5 bases). The source was PBMCs, collected from a glioma patient whose treatment included an IDH1 peptide vaccine. CDR3 amino acids: CASRGSGLDTQYF. The CDR3 nucleotides are TGTGCCAGCAGAGGGTCAGGGCTAGATACGCAGTATTTT.